This is a list of T cell receptor beta chains from one sample in a study of response to subunit inactivated influenza vaccine. One entry per CDR3 protein, called by TCRdb with MiXCR from the RT-PCR reads. This table holds around 180,000 distinct CDR3 sequences, 9.2% found once. The material sequenced was non-naive T cells sorted from PBMCs, taken on the day of vaccination. The receptors shown here come from a man aged 50 or older who received an inactivated influenza vaccine. Each CDR3 is given with its conserved first and last residue. Each record gives: V gene, J gene, D gene, clone size, CDR3 protein, CDR3 DNA. The D gene is left open where the match is weak. Where a row states a size, it is once, few, many or the class of an expanded clone; other rows omit it.

v_call: TRBV7-2
j_call: TRBJ2-7
d_call: -
clone_size: -
cdr3_aa: CASSSRAGASYEQYF
cdr3_nt: TGTGCCAGCAGCTCGCGGGCGGGGGCTTCCTACGAGCAGTACTTC

v_call: TRBV7-2
j_call: TRBJ2-5
d_call: -
clone_size: few
cdr3_aa: CASSTAYQETQYF
cdr3_nt: TGTGCCAGCAGCACAGCATACCAAGAGACCCAGTACTTC

v_call: TRBV3-1
j_call: TRBJ2-2
d_call: -
clone_size: -
cdr3_aa: CASSQELASTGELFF
cdr3_nt: TGTGCCAGCAGCCAAGAACTAGCCTCTACCGGGGAGCTGTTTTTT

v_call: TRBV7-2
j_call: TRBJ2-1
d_call: TRBD1
clone_size: -
cdr3_aa: CASSLGQATYNEQFF
cdr3_nt: TGTGCCAGCAGCTTGGGACAGGCTACCTACAATGAGCAGTTCTTC

v_call: TRBV4-1
j_call: TRBJ2-1
d_call: TRBD2
clone_size: few
cdr3_aa: CASSQVAGDNEQFF
cdr3_nt: TGCGCCAGCAGCCAAGTAGCGGGGGACAATGAGCAGTTCTTC

v_call: TRBV5-6
j_call: TRBJ1-1
d_call: -
clone_size: -
cdr3_aa: CASSPTMNTEAFF
cdr3_nt: TGTGCCAGCAGCCCGACTATGAACACTGAAGCTTTCTTT

v_call: TRBV5-1
j_call: TRBJ1-2
d_call: -
clone_size: many
cdr3_aa: CASSFHRGGYTF
cdr3_nt: TGCGCCAGCAGCTTCCATCGCGGGGGCTACACCTTC

v_call: TRBV12-3/TRBV12-4
j_call: TRBJ2-7
d_call: TRBD1
clone_size: few
cdr3_aa: CASSLSRQGDFGEQYF
cdr3_nt: TGTGCCAGCAGTTTATCCCGACAGGGGGATTTCGGCGAGCAGTACTTC

v_call: TRBV29-1
j_call: TRBJ2-3
d_call: -
clone_size: -
cdr3_aa: CSVRSVTRSPDTQYF
cdr3_nt: TGCAGCGTTCGATCGGTTACTCGATCTCCAGATACGCAGTATTTT

v_call: TRBV10-3
j_call: TRBJ1-6
d_call: -
clone_size: -
cdr3_aa: CAISEGQSDSPLHF
cdr3_nt: TGTGCCATCAGTGAGGGACAGTCCGATTCACCCCTCCACTTT

v_call: TRBV7-8
j_call: TRBJ2-5
d_call: TRBD2
clone_size: many
cdr3_aa: CASSLVGLALQETQYF
cdr3_nt: TGTGCCAGCAGCTTAGTAGGACTAGCACTCCAAGAGACCCAGTACTTC

v_call: TRBV16
j_call: TRBJ2-7
d_call: -
clone_size: many
cdr3_aa: CASSHRMGQSYEQYF
cdr3_nt: TGTGCCAGCAGCCATCGAATGGGACAAAGCTACGAGCAGTACTTC

v_call: TRBV6-1
j_call: TRBJ1-5
d_call: TRBD1
clone_size: -
cdr3_aa: CASRSGQGMFSNNQPQHF
cdr3_nt: TGTGCCAGCAGATCGGGACAGGGGATGTTCAGTAACAATCAGCCCCAGCATTTT

v_call: TRBV5-1
j_call: TRBJ1-6
d_call: -
clone_size: many
cdr3_aa: CASSDPTYNSPLHF
cdr3_nt: TGCGCCAGCAGCGACCCCACCTATAATTCACCCCTCCACTTT

v_call: TRBV7-3
j_call: TRBJ2-3
d_call: -
clone_size: -
cdr3_aa: CASSKTSRTDTQYF
cdr3_nt: TGTGCCAGCAGTAAGACTAGTAGAACAGATACGCAGTATTTT

v_call: TRBV7-2
j_call: TRBJ2-3
d_call: -
clone_size: -
cdr3_aa: CASSLVVLDGNTDTQYF
cdr3_nt: TGTGCCAGCAGCTTAGTTGTTCTCGACGGAAACACAGATACGCAGTATTTT

v_call: TRBV5-1
j_call: TRBJ2-1
d_call: -
clone_size: many
cdr3_aa: CASSFGTINNEQFF
cdr3_nt: TGCGCCAGCAGCTTTGGGACAATCAACAATGAGCAGTTCTTC

v_call: TRBV5-1
j_call: TRBJ2-5
d_call: -
clone_size: many
cdr3_aa: CASSLPGSEETQYF
cdr3_nt: TGCGCCAGCAGCTTGCCAGGGTCAGAGGAGACCCAGTACTTC

v_call: TRBV20-1
j_call: TRBJ2-3
d_call: TRBD2
clone_size: -
cdr3_aa: CSARPGGSTDTKYF
cdr3_nt: TGCAGTGCTAGACCGGGGGGAAGCACAGATACGAAGTATTTT

v_call: TRBV3-1
j_call: TRBJ2-2
d_call: -
clone_size: many
cdr3_aa: CASSSGSGELFF
cdr3_nt: TGTGCCAGCAGCTCCGGGTCGGGGGAGCTGTTTTTT

v_call: TRBV12-5
j_call: TRBJ1-5
d_call: TRBD1
clone_size: few
cdr3_aa: CASAAQGNQPQHF
cdr3_nt: TGTGCTAGCGCCGCACAGGGGAATCAGCCCCAGCATTTT

v_call: TRBV6-1
j_call: TRBJ2-7
d_call: TRBD1
clone_size: few
cdr3_aa: CASRPGQEANYEQYF
cdr3_nt: TGTGCCAGCAGACCCGGACAGGAGGCCAACTACGAGCAGTACTTC

v_call: TRBV6-4
j_call: TRBJ2-1
d_call: TRBD2
clone_size: -
cdr3_aa: CASSANSGRGYNEQFF
cdr3_nt: TGTGCCAGCAGCGCTAATAGCGGGAGGGGATACAATGAGCAGTTCTTC

v_call: TRBV5-5
j_call: TRBJ1-4
d_call: -
clone_size: -
cdr3_aa: CASSFMPGALTNEKLFF
cdr3_nt: TGTGCCAGCAGCTTTATGCCGGGGGCGCTTACTAATGAAAAACTGTTTTTT

v_call: TRBV29-1
j_call: TRBJ1-2
d_call: TRBD1
clone_size: -
cdr3_aa: CSVGGQGHYGYTF
cdr3_nt: TGCAGCGTTGGGGGACAGGGGCACTATGGCTACACCTTC

v_call: TRBV25-1
j_call: TRBJ1-4
d_call: -
clone_size: -
cdr3_aa: CASSQRQATNEKLFF
cdr3_nt: TGTGCCAGCAGTCAACGACAAGCAACTAATGAAAAACTGTTTTTT

v_call: TRBV15
j_call: TRBJ2-1
d_call: -
clone_size: -
cdr3_aa: CATSRDTNNEQFF
cdr3_nt: TGTGCCACCAGCCGGGACACTAACAATGAGCAGTTCTTC

v_call: TRBV28
j_call: TRBJ2-1
d_call: -
clone_size: few
cdr3_aa: CAHEGGNEQFF
cdr3_nt: TGTGCTCATGAGGGGGGCAATGAGCAGTTCTTC

v_call: TRBV27
j_call: TRBJ2-1
d_call: -
clone_size: -
cdr3_aa: CASSPLYSEGQFF
cdr3_nt: TGTGCCAGCAGTCCTCTCTACAGCGAAGGGCAGTTCTTC

v_call: TRBV7-9
j_call: TRBJ2-4
d_call: -
clone_size: few
cdr3_aa: CASSPIGAKNIQYF
cdr3_nt: TGTGCCAGCAGCCCGATCGGAGCCAAAAACATTCAGTACTTC

v_call: TRBV6-5
j_call: TRBJ2-7
d_call: -
clone_size: -
cdr3_aa: CASSYTPRGGGEQYF
cdr3_nt: TGTGCCAGCAGTTACACCCCGAGGGGGGGCGGCGAGCAGTACTTC

v_call: TRBV29-1
j_call: TRBJ1-2
d_call: -
clone_size: few
cdr3_aa: CSAQKSSGRWNYGYTF
cdr3_nt: TGCAGCGCCCAAAAGTCCAGCGGTAGATGGAACTATGGCTACACCTTC

v_call: TRBV19
j_call: TRBJ1-4
d_call: -
clone_size: few
cdr3_aa: CASSVTKGEKLFF
cdr3_nt: TGTGCCAGTAGTGTCACGAAGGGTGAAAAACTGTTTTTT

v_call: TRBV20-1
j_call: TRBJ2-3
d_call: TRBD2
clone_size: few
cdr3_aa: CSARGGLSGAYTDTQYF
cdr3_nt: TGCAGTGCTAGAGGGGGACTAAGCGGGGCTTACACAGATACGCAGTATTTT

v_call: TRBV12-3/TRBV12-4
j_call: TRBJ1-6
d_call: TRBD1
clone_size: many
cdr3_aa: CASSIRQGNNSPLHF
cdr3_nt: TGTGCCAGCAGTATTCGACAGGGAAATAATTCACCCCTCCACTTT

v_call: TRBV3-1
j_call: TRBJ2-1
d_call: TRBD2
clone_size: few
cdr3_aa: CASSQASSGPSSYNEQFF
cdr3_nt: TGTGCCAGCAGCCAAGCCTCTAGCGGTCCTAGCTCCTACAATGAGCAGTTCTTC

v_call: TRBV6-2/TRBV6-3
j_call: TRBJ2-3
d_call: TRBD2
clone_size: many
cdr3_aa: CASRKGLAGVDTQYF
cdr3_nt: TGTGCCAGCAGAAAGGGACTAGCGGGAGTGGATACGCAGTATTTT

v_call: TRBV7-2
j_call: TRBJ2-7
d_call: -
clone_size: few
cdr3_aa: CASSQFAAGDGSEQYF
cdr3_nt: TGTGCCAGCAGTCAATTTGCCGCCGGGGACGGCTCCGAGCAGTACTTC

v_call: TRBV30
j_call: TRBJ2-1
d_call: -
clone_size: many
cdr3_aa: CAWSAGGKLDEQFF
cdr3_nt: TGTGCCTGGAGTGCGGGGGGCAAATTGGATGAGCAGTTCTTC

v_call: TRBV7-9
j_call: TRBJ1-2
d_call: -
clone_size: -
cdr3_aa: CASSQRDGYTF
cdr3_nt: TGTGCCAGCAGTCAGAGGGATGGCTACACCTTC

v_call: TRBV28
j_call: TRBJ2-1
d_call: -
clone_size: few
cdr3_aa: CASSLSDFGSEQFF
cdr3_nt: TGTGCCAGCAGTTTATCCGATTTTGGGAGTGAGCAGTTCTTC

v_call: TRBV7-9
j_call: TRBJ2-2
d_call: -
clone_size: many
cdr3_aa: CASSLPGTVDTGELFF
cdr3_nt: TGTGCCAGCAGCTTGCCGGGGACTGTTGACACCGGGGAGCTGTTTTTT

v_call: TRBV12-3/TRBV12-4
j_call: TRBJ2-5
d_call: TRBD2
clone_size: few
cdr3_aa: CASSLQGLARVETQYF
cdr3_nt: TGTGCCAGCAGTTTGCAAGGACTAGCGAGGGTGGAGACCCAGTACTTC

v_call: TRBV7-6
j_call: TRBJ1-2
d_call: -
clone_size: -
cdr3_aa: CASSLGDPGRGYTF
cdr3_nt: TGTGCCAGCAGCCTAGGGGACCCAGGTCGTGGCTACACCTTC

v_call: TRBV5-1
j_call: TRBJ2-5
d_call: -
clone_size: -
cdr3_aa: CASSSAGSTRAQYF
cdr3_nt: TGCGCCAGCAGCAGCGCCGGGAGCACCCGGGCCCAGTACTTC

v_call: TRBV9
j_call: TRBJ1-6
d_call: -
clone_size: many
cdr3_aa: CASSASTARNSPLHF
cdr3_nt: TGTGCCAGCAGCGCCTCGACGGCGAGGAATTCACCCCTCCACTTT